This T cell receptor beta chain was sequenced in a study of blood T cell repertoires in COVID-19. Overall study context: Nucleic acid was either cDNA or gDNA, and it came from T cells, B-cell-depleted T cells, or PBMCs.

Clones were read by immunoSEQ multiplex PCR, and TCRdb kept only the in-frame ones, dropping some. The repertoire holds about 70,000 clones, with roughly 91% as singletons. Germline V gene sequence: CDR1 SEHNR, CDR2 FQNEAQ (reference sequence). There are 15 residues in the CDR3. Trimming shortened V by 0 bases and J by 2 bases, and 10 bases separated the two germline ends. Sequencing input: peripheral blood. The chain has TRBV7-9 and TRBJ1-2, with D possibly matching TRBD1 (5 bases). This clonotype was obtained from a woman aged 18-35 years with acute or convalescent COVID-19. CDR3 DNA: TGTGCCAGCAGCTTAGCGTCCCCAGGGAACTATGGCTACACCTTC. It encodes CASSLASPGNYGYTF.